This T cell receptor (beta chain) originates from a study of cytomegalovirus exposure and HLA in healthy donors. Findings and caveats of the study: With later analysis, a missense DCLRE1C variant became linked to TCR beta V- and J-gene trimming.

For this clone: What it binds is unknown.

Amplification used 60 Vbeta primers and 13 Jbeta primers. The assay was immunoSEQ multiplex PCR, and TCRdb's table has in-frame clones only and misses some. This sample carries over 150,000 clones, around 78% of them seen once, and the ten largest clones take 13%. CDR1 is GTSNPN and CDR2 is SVGIG in the germline V gene (reference sequence). The CDR3 has 14 residues. J lost 6 bases, V lost 3 bases, and 3 bases had no gene match. The sequenced sample consisted of PBMCs. This chain links TRBV30 with TRBJ2-1; 12 nucleotides match TRBD2. The clonotype was recovered from a woman between 50 and 59 years old in good health and CMV-seropositive. CDR3 amino acids: CAWRRLAGVNEQFF. CDR3 bases: TGTGCCTGGAGGAGACTAGCGGGGGTCAATGAGCAGTTCTTC. The complete variable domain, with remaining parts taken from reference TRBV30 and TRBJ2-1, reads SQTIHQWPATLVQPVGSPLSLECTVEGTSNPNLYWYRQAAGRGLQLLFYSVGIGQISSEVPQNLSASRPQDRQFILSSKKLLLSDSGFYLCAWRRLAGVNEQFFGPGTRLTVL.